These 13 T cell receptor beta chains were all obtained from the same sample, sequenced in a study of T cell changes during pregnancy in multiple sclerosis. Clones were sequenced by immunoSEQ multiplex PCR, and TCRdb holds only the in-frame ones, with some missing. Of 30,000 to 45,000 clones listed, 92% are singletons. The specimen was CD4+ T cells from peripheral blood mononuclear cells, collected after pregnancy. The origin of the receptors is a female donor with multiple sclerosis, enrolled in a pregnancy study.

This clone came up once. V usage is TRBV2 and J usage is TRBJ1-1, with D possibly TRBD1 on 5 matching bases. The CDR3 sequence is 13 residues long. With 8 bases removed from V and 3 bases from J, the gap between germline ends came to 13 bases. Germline loops: CDR1 SNHLY, CDR2 FYNNEI. CDR3 bases: TGTGCCAGCCGGAGGGGTGTCCACACTGAAGCTTTCTTT. It is translated as CASRRGVHTEAFF.

The chain employs TRBV5-3 and TRBJ1-5; D uncertain. TRBV5-3 has ORF status, its function being uncertain. Trimming shortened V by 2 bases and J by 7 bases, and 13 bases separated the two germline ends. The CDR3 covers 14 residues. The CDR3 region is CARSFDRGEQPQHF. In DNA, the CDR3 is TGTGCCAGAAGCTTTGACCGGGGAGAACAGCCCCAGCATTTT.

The V gene is TRBV9, the J gene TRBJ2-5, with TRBD2 matching 10 bases. Germline V gives CDR1 SGDLS, CDR2 YYNGEE. The CDR3 sequence is 13 residues long. V trimming: 0 bases; J trimming: 12 bases; junction bases outside the gene matches: 5. CDR3 amino acids: CASSVELAGIKYF. The DNA of the CDR3 is TGTGCCAGCAGCGTAGAACTAGCGGGGATTAAGTACTTC.

The chain uses TRBV19 and TRBJ2-7, with D possibly TRBD1 on 6 matching bases. CDR3 size: 14 residues. Trimming cost V 7 bases and J 0 bases, with 13 bases left between them. Per the germline V gene, CDR1 is LNHDA and CDR2 is SQIVND (reference sequence). CDR3 nucleotide sequence: TGTGCCAGTACCGCGACAGGCATCTCCTACGAGCAGTACTTC. It codes for CASTATGISYEQYF.

The chain has TRBV27 and TRBJ2-5; weak D call: TRBD2 (7 bases). CDR3 length: 15 amino acids. Germline V gene data show CDR1 as MNHEY and CDR2 as SMNVEV (reference sequence). Trimming took 3 bases from V and 5 from J, leaving 16 bases between them. The CDR3 here is CASSLVAGAGETQYF. The DNA of the CDR3 is TGTGCCAGCAGTTTGGTCGCGGGGGCCGGGGAGACCCAGTACTTC.

The V gene is TRBV6-6, the J gene TRBJ2-4, with TRBD1 identical over 9 bases. CDR3 length equals 15 residues. V dropped 6 bases and J dropped 5; count of bases not matched to a gene: 8. Germline CDR1 MNHNY, CDR2 SVGAGI (reference sequence). The DNA for the CDR3 is TGTGCCAGCAGCCTTAGGGGGACAGGGCAAAACATTCAGTACTTC. Translation gives CASSLRGTGQNIQYF.

J is TRBJ1-6 and V is TRBV5-5; 8 nucleotides align to TRBD1. V was clipped by 1 base and J by 0 bases; unmatched bases: 6. Germline assignment: CDR1 SGHKS and CDR2 YYEKEE (reference sequence). This CDR3 comprises 18 residues. DNA of the CDR3: TGTGCCAGCAGCTTGACCCGACAGGGGAGCTCCTATAATTCACCCCTCCACTTT. The encoded protein is CASSLTRQGSSYNSPLHF.

Comments on this clone: An end of the junction does not agree with germline; a read error may underlie this. V is TRBV4-2 and J is TRBJ2-1, with TRBD1 as a possible D gene (5 bases). There are 13 residues in the CDR3. CDR1 is LGHNA and CDR2 is YNFKEQ in the germline V gene. The CDR3, as DNA: TGTGCCAGCAGCCAAGATTTATGGCACAGGCAAATCTTC. Encoded protein: CASSQDLWHRQIF.

V and J are TRBV5-4 and TRBJ2-2, with D maybe TRBD2 (5 bases). Germline CDR1 reads SGHNT; CDR2 reads YYREEE (reference sequence). The CDR3 spans 14 residues. Trimming removed 4 bases at V and 6 bases at J, with 13 bases between. CDR3 in amino acids: CASSPGLTPGELFF. The CDR3 bases are TGTGCCAGCAGCCCCGGACTTACCCCCGGGGAGCTGTTTTTT.

CDR3 DNA: TGTGCCAGCAGCAAGAGGGCAGATACGGGCTTTGATGAGCAGTTCTTC. Amino acids: CASSKRADTGFDEQFF. The V and J genes are TRBV4-2 and TRBJ2-1; D is perhaps TRBD2 (5 bases). From germline, CDR1 is LGHNA and CDR2 YNFKEQ. This CDR3 has 16 residues. V lost 5 bases, J lost 8 bases, and 22 bases lay in between.

The chain recombines TRBV18 with TRBJ2-3, with D perhaps matching TRBD1 (6 bases). Trimming pared 4 bases from V and 15 bases from J, leaving 29 bases between. Germline assignment: CDR1 KGHSH and CDR2 LQKENI. The CDR3 runs 16 residues. The CDR3 region is CASSLSRDIRVLGVYF. CDR3 bases: TGTGCCAGCTCACTCAGCCGGGACATTCGAGTCCTAGGGGTTTATTTT.

The V and J genes are TRBV28 and TRBJ1-1, with D unresolved. CDR3 length: 11 amino acids. Deletions cut 11 bases from V and 4 bases from J, with 11 bases between. Germline V gives CDR1 MDHEN, CDR2 SYDVKM. CDR3 in DNA: TGTGCCCTTCAGCGGGGCACTGAAGCTTTCTTT. Protein sequence: CALQRGTEAFF.

This rearrangement joins TRBV28 to TRBJ2-7, with 9 bases identical to TRBD2. Germline V gives CDR1 MDHEN, CDR2 SYDVKM. V was clipped by 5 bases and J by 3 bases; unmatched bases: 11. This CDR3 has 16 amino acids. This CDR3 reads CASSPTRLADYYEQYF. The DNA for the CDR3 is TGTGCCAGCAGTCCAACCAGACTAGCGGATTACTACGAGCAGTACTTC.